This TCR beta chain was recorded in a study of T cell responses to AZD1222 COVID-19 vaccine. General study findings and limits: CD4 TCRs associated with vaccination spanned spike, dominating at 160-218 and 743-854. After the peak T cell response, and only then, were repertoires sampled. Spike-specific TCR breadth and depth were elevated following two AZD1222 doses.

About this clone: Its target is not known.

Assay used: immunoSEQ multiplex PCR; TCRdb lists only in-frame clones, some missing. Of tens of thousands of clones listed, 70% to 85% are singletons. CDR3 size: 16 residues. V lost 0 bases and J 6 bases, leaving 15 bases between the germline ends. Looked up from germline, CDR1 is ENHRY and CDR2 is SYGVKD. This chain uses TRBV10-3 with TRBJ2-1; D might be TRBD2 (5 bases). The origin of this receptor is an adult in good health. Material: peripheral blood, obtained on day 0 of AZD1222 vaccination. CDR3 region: CAISESRGREGNEQFF. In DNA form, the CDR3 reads TGTGCCATCAGTGAGTCGAGAGGACGGGAAGGCAATGAGCAGTTCTTC.